This T cell receptor (beta chain) was identified in a study of beta chain features in type 1 diabetes. About the study: Examined across all samples were around 110 million sorted cells. Findings and caveats of the study: Within each of all four CD4+ subsets, Type 1 diabetes patients had TCRB CDR3s that were moderately but significantly shorter.

In its sample, this clone was seen a few times. Its antigen is still unknown. Expressed TCRB transcripts were sequenced because the isolated RNA had all been reverse transcribed beforehand. The average read count of naive, central memory and regulatory T cell samples was approximately 3.9 million. This table comes from immunoSEQ multiplex PCR, and its TCRdb copy is limited to in-frame clones, with some not included. The sample lists 150,000 to 200,000 clones, around 8% seen once, with around 0.56% in the top ten. Germline V gene data show CDR1 as SEHNR and CDR2 as FQNEAQ (reference sequence). This CDR3 spans 15 amino acids. V lost 5 bases to trimming and J lost 1 base; unmatched junction nucleotides: 5.

The sequencing input was central memory CD4+ T cells from blood. The rearrangement uses TRBV7-9 and TRBJ2-7, with 10 bases identical to TRBD2. This receptor was taken from a woman younger than 30 with type 1 diabetes. CDR3 loop: CASSLGLAVSYEQYF. DNA of the CDR3: TGTGCCAGCAGCCTTGGACTAGCGGTTTCCTACGAGCAGTACTTC.